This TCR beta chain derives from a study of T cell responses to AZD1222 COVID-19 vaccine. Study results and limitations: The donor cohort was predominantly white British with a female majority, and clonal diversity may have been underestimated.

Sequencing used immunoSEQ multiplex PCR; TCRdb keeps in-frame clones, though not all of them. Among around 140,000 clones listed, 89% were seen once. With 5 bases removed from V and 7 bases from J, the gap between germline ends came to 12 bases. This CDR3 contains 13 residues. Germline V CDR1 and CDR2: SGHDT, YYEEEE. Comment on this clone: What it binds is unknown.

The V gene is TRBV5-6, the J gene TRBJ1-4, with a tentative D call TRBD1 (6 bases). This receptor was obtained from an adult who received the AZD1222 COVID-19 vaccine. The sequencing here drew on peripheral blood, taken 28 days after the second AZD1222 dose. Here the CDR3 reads CASRLQGGEKLFF. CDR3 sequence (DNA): TGTGCCAGCAGATTACAGGGAGGTGAAAAACTGTTTTTT.